Below, 3 T cell receptor beta chains from the same sample are listed, as sequenced in a study of blood T cell repertoires in COVID-19. Measured with immunoSEQ multiplex PCR; TCRdb has only the in-frame clones, and not every one. The sample consists of about 65,000 clones, approximately 95% of them appearing once. The sequencing input was peripheral blood. These receptors were collected from a man in his 70s with active COVID-19.

This chain links TRBV18 with TRBJ1-1; D unresolved. The V end was cut by 4 bases, the J end by 2 bases, with 11 bases between. CDR1 KGHSH and CDR2 LQKENI come from the germline V gene. This CDR3 is built from 14 residues. As DNA, the CDR3 is TGTGCCAGCTCACGAGAGGTGAGTAACACTGAAGCTTTCTTT. As protein: CASSREVSNTEAFF.

This rearrangement joins TRBV5-1 to TRBJ1-2; D not resolved. The CDR3 totals 14 residues. Germline values: CDR1 SGHRS, CDR2 YFSETQ. Deletions cut 3 bases from V and 3 bases from J, with 12 bases between. The CDR3 DNA sequence: TGCGCCAGCAGCTCGGCGGTGCAAGACTATGGCTACACCTTC. It is translated as CASSSAVQDYGYTF.

This chain connects TRBV19 to TRBJ2-4, with TRBD1 identical over 7 bases. CDR3 length: 15 amino acids. Germline V gives CDR1 LNHDA, CDR2 SQIVND (reference sequence). This CDR3 reads CAGQGSGGAKNIQYF. DNA of the CDR3: TGTGCGGGGCAGGGATCAGGGGGAGCCAAAAACATTCAGTACTTC.